What follows is one T cell receptor beta chain and its context. The target antigen is unknown. The donors formed part of the roughly 120-subject validation cohort, distinct from the approximately 640-subject first cohort. This sample is part of a study of cytomegalovirus exposure and HLA in healthy donors. TCRdb's copy holds only in-frame clones and misses some; the assay was immunoSEQ multiplex PCR. Of some 170,000 clones listed, over 85% are singletons. Study-level points and caveats: First-cohort TCR clusters were later found to tend to co-occur in the approximately 110 validation repertoires. For cytomegalovirus status, the classifier reportedly gave diagnoses with high specificity and sensitivity. Testing in vitro showed a few CMV-associated chains specific for CMV antigens.

This clonotype was sampled from a woman in her late teens or twenties in good health and CMV-seropositive. Sequencing used PBMCs.

The CDR3 protein is CASSLAVYTEAFF. The CDR3 bases are TGTGCCAGCAGCTTAGCTGTCTACACTGAAGCTTTCTTT. The V call is TRBV11-1, the J call TRBJ1-1, with D unresolved. Looked up from germline, CDR1 is SGHAT and CDR2 is FQDESV (reference sequence). The CDR3 spans 13 residues. With 0 bases removed from V and 3 bases from J, the gap between germline ends came to 5 bases.